Given below is one T cell receptor beta chain in context. This clonotype was detected ten times or more. What antigen it recognizes has not been identified. One base away there is no much larger clone; base qualities are not given. The data derive from a study of T-cell reconstitution after alpha-beta-depleted transplantation in children listed by TCRdb under 2016. About the study as a whole: The study quantitatively tracked T-cell immune reconstitution after TCRalphabeta/CD19-depleted allogeneic hematopoietic cell transplantation in children using TCR repertoire profiling.

The receptor library was made with PCR. The sequencer was an Illumina HiSeq 2500. TCR libraries were prepared with molecular barcoding, using unique molecular identifiers to normalize TCRbeta repertoire quantification. TCRdb cleaned the public reads at Q25 with fastp, built clones with MiXCR and kept in-frame beta chains. Under each unique CDR3 protein, matching rows form one entry showing the most common genes and DNA. This sample holds about half a million distinct CDR3 sequences; around an eighth were observed only once. The ten largest make up roughly 5.4% of the sample. The germline V end is reduced by 1 base and the J end by 3 bases; junction bases left unmatched: 2. In the germline V gene, CDR1 corresponds to SGHVS and CDR2 to FNYEAQ. Including cysteine and phenylalanine, the CDR3 has 15 amino acids. The read is trimmed to its CDR3 DNA, 45 bases read in frame from base 1.

This receptor was obtained from a human donor who donated a stem cell graft to a child with combined immunodeficiency. The source material was PBMCs from the stem cell graft donor, sampled from the stem cell graft. The receptor chain draws on TRBV7-6 and TRBJ1-1; the junction holds 10 bases that match TRBD1. The CDR3 region reads CASSLVGTGDTEAFF. The DNA is TGTGCCAGCAGCTTAGTCGGGACAGGGGACACTGAAGCTTTCTTT.